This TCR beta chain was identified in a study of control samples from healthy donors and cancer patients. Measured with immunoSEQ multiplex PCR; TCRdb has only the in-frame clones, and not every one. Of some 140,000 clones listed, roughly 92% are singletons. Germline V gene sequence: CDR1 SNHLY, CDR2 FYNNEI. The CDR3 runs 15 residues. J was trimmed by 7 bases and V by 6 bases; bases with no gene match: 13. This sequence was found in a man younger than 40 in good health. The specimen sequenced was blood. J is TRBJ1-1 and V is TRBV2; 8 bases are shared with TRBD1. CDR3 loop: CASRLQGASFGEAFF. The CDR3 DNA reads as TGTGCCAGCAGGCTCCAGGGGGCATCCTTTGGTGAAGCTTTCTTT.